Below, one T cell receptor (beta chain) is given with its context. Its cognate antigen has yet to be identified. The data stem from a study of CXCR3-negative and CXCR3-positive naive CD8 T cells (dated by TCRdb to between 2018 and 2020). For the wider study: Approximately 130 million TRB reads were obtained in total, roughly 1.5 +/- 0.3 million reads per library. TRBV-TRBJ cluster analysis included naive subsets from a handful of donors and memory cells from 3 donors. Diversity and physicochemical repertoire analyses covered about a dozen donors pooled from two independent experiments. Overall results and qualifications from the work: Compared with CXCR3-negative naive cells, CXCR3-positive naive cells had TRB CDR3s with higher hydrophobicity (lower Kidera factor 4), lower energy, and higher strength and volume indices. Similar TRBV-TRBJ usage was shown by naive CXCR3-negative and CXCR3-positive cells from the same donor, whereas distinct patterns were shown by memory cells. CXCR3 expression partially decreased after cryopreservation, so most assays used freshly isolated PBMCs. Surface CD5, linked to self-reactivity in mice, was comparable between naive subsets; TCR interaction strength was therefore also inferred from TRB CDR3 physicochemical properties. Comparably high repertoire diversity was found in both naive subsets, whereas much lower repertoire diversity was found in memory CD8+ T cells.

For every CD8+ T cell subset, around 300,000 cells were flow-sorted straight into RLT lysis buffer, and each subset was sorted in triplicate. To keep memory contaminants out, a stringent definition of naive CD8+ T cells was applied: CD45RO-CCR7+CD27+CD95-. Peripheral blood mononuclear cells were isolated from buffy coats using standard density gradient centrifugation. Naive CXCR3-negative and CXCR3-positive CD8+ T cells were flow-sorted using a FACSAria III. Total RNA was extracted from sorted cells using an RNeasy Mini Kit. Instrument on record: NextSeq 550. The Human TCR Profiling Kit (MiLaboratory) was used to prepare UMI-labeled 5' RACE TRB cDNA libraries. cDNA synthesis used the entire amount of extracted RNA, and PCR amplification then used the entire amount of cDNA produced. The libraries were made side by side, with each library going through the same number of PCR cycles. The paper's data handling went like this. With a minimum of two reads required per UMI, MIGEC and MiXCR pulled out about 49,000 +/- 11,000 unique UMI-labeled TRB cDNA molecules from each library. Each library averaged roughly 40,000 +/- 10,000 functional in-frame TRB CDR3 nucleotide clonotypes without stop codons. After downsampling to 5000 UMI-labeled TRB molecules per sample, diversity metrics such as normalized Shannon-Wiener and Chao1 were calculated in VDJtools. Clonotype-size-weighted physicochemical properties of the central five CDR3 residues (interaction energy, strength, volume and Kidera factor 4) were computed in VDJtools. After TCRdb reprocessed the reads, each CDR3 protein sequence was kept as one row, without DNA. TCRdb's processing, not the study's, gives the V and J calls here. The sample table includes 75,000 to 100,000 distinct CDR3 sequences. The leading ten clones occupy roughly 1.5% of the sample.

Taken from cysteine to phenylalanine, the CDR3 has 13 residues. DNA is not recorded here. The CDR1 and CDR2 encoded by the germline V gene (reference sequence) are LNHNV and YYDKDF. This chain is built from TRBV15 and TRBJ2-7; the D gene TCRdb calls, TRBD1, cannot be checked with no DNA. The sequencing sample was made of naive CXCR3- CD8+ T cells from blood. The sample's cell subset or site label is to be understood as: CD45RO-CCR7+CD27+CD95- naive CD8+ T cells lacking CXCR3 (TNR3-). This sequence originates from a human donor in good health. Some clones in this sample may be carry-over from other donors' samples. The CDR3 has the sequence CATSGQGYYEQYF.